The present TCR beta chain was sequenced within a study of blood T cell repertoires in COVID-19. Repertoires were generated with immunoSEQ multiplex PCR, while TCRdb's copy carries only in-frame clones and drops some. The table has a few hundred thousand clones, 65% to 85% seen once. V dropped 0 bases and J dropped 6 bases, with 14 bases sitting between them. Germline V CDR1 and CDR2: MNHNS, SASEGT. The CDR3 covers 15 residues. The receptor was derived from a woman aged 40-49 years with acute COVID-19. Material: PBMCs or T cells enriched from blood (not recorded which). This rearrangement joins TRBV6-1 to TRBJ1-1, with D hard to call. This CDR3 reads CASSEALVGSAEAFF. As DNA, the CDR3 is TGTGCCAGCAGTGAAGCGCTGGTGGGGAGCGCTGAAGCTTTCTTT.